A single sample gave rise to the 18 T cell receptor beta chains below, sequenced in a study of blood T cells in healthy people across ages. The authors ran a second PCR of roughly 6 to 12 cycles using a sample-barcoded 5' primer and a J-beta primer mix. From the 5' RACE reads, TCRdb called clonotypes with MiXCR, one entry per CDR3 protein. The sample shows about 1,500,000 distinct CDR3 sequences, 42% of them seen only once. The sequenced sample consisted of blood. These receptors came from a woman between 18 and 29 years old in good health.

The chain joins TRBV7-2 to TRBJ1-1; a weak D match, TRBD1 (5 bases). CDR1 and CDR2 from the germline V gene are SGHTA and FQGNSA. V was pared by 0 bases and J by 5 bases, with 19 bases between. The CDR3 extends over 17 amino acids. This chain's CDR3 is CASSLAFGVSRVTEAFF. CDR3 coding DNA: TGTGCCAGCAGCTTAGCATTTGGCGTTTCCAGGGTTACTGAAGCTTTCTTT.

The chain combines TRBV7-2 with TRBJ2-4, with D possibly matching TRBD2 (6 bases). Germline V gene sequence: CDR1 SGHTA, CDR2 FQGNSA. Trimming took off 5 bases at V and 1 base at J, with 12 bases between the two ends. The CDR3 length is 15 residues. The CDR3 nucleotides are TGTGCCAGCAGCCCGACCCGGGGGGCCAAAAACATTCAGTACTTC. Protein: CASSPTRGAKNIQYF.

The chain carries TRBV4-3 and TRBJ2-4; weak D call: TRBD2 (6 bases). The CDR3 totals 17 residues. V lost 1 base, J lost 1 base, and 14 bases lay in between. Germline V CDR1 and CDR2: LGHNA, YSLEER. DNA for the CDR3: TGCGCCAGCAGCCAAGGACGGGGAGGTGAGGCCAAAAACATTCAGTACTTC. Translating it yields CASSQGRGGEAKNIQYF.

As DNA, the CDR3 is TGCAGTGCTAGGGGGAAAGACCTGAACACTGAAGCTTTCTTT. Its protein is CSARGKDLNTEAFF. The chain links TRBV20-1 to TRBJ1-1; D is unresolved. The CDR3 totals 14 residues. In germline, CDR1 is DFQATT, CDR2 SNEGSKA (reference sequence). V shed 3 bases and J shed 0 bases, with 11 bases lying between them.

This clonotype occurred a few times. This chain uses TRBV6-1 with TRBJ2-1; 9 bases map to TRBD1. The CDR3 sequence is 15 residues long. The V gene's germline CDR1 is MNHNS and CDR2 SASEGT. V was pared by 1 base and J by 5 bases, with 3 bases of the junction left unmatched. CDR3 sequence reads: CASSEDRGPDNEQFF. The CDR3, as DNA: TGTGCCAGCAGTGAAGACAGGGGGCCCGACAATGAGCAGTTCTTC.

J is TRBJ1-5 and V is TRBV2; D uncertain. CDR1 and CDR2 from the germline V gene are SNHLY and FYNNEI. The CDR3 spans 11 residues. With 7 bases removed from V and 9 bases from J, the gap between germline ends came to 10 bases. CDR3 sequence (DNA): TGTGCCAGCACCCGAGCAGGGCCCCAGCATTTT. Protein: CASTRAGPQHF.

The genes are TRBV27 and TRBJ2-7; 8 bases are a match to TRBD2. This CDR3 contains 15 residues. V gave up 0 bases and J gave up 7 bases; unmatched junction bases: 8. The germline V gene encodes CDR1 MNHEY and CDR2 SMNVEV (reference sequence). The CDR3 region is CASSLSSGTYNEQYF. CDR3 DNA sequence: TGTGCCAGCAGTTTATCTAGCGGGACCTACAATGAGCAGTACTTC.

This clonotype has more than one count but fewer than ten. The rearrangement uses TRBV7-2 and TRBJ2-6; 7 nucleotides match TRBD1. The CDR3 has 16 amino acids. Germline CDR1 SGHTA, CDR2 FQGNSA. The V segment lost 2 bases and the J segment 2 bases; nucleotides outside the gene matches: 3. The CDR3 DNA follows: TGTGCCAGCAGCTTAAGGGACAGTCCTGGGGCCAACGTCCTGACTTTC. Translating it yields CASSLRDSPGANVLTF.

With regard to this clonotype: The junction and the germline gene differ at one end; a read error may be behind it. The chain uses TRBV6-2 or TRBV6-3 and TRBJ2-1; D is perhaps TRBD1 (5 bases). Looked up from germline, CDR1 is MNHEY and CDR2 is SVGEGT. CDR3 length: 13 residues. The CDR3 nucleotides read TGTGCCAGCAGTGACTCAGGGAACAATGAGCAGTTCTTC. Amino acid sequence: CASSDSGNNEQFF.

This clonotype was observed a handful of times. This chain connects TRBV2 to TRBJ2-1, with TRBD2 identical over 10 bases. V gave up 2 bases and J gave up 8 bases; unmatched junction bases: 9. The CDR3 has 16 amino acids. The V gene's germline CDR1 is SNHLY and CDR2 FYNNEI. CDR3 in amino acids: CASSELAGVGKDEQFF. CDR3 nucleotides: TGTGCCAGCAGTGAACTAGCGGGAGTCGGTAAAGATGAGCAGTTCTTC.

The gene calls are TRBV15 and TRBJ2-1, with 9 bases aligning to TRBD1. The CDR3 covers 16 residues. J lost 7 bases, V lost 0 bases, and 7 bases had no gene match. Germline V gene sequence: CDR1 LNHNV, CDR2 YYDKDF (reference sequence). The CDR3 DNA reads TGTGCCACCAGCAGAGAAGGGACAGGGATGACAAATGAGCAGTTCTTC. Its protein is CATSREGTGMTNEQFF.

The V and J genes are TRBV20-1 and TRBJ2-1, with 8 bases aligning to TRBD2. The CDR3 spans 16 residues. Germline V gene data show CDR1 as DFQATT and CDR2 as SNEGSKA (reference sequence). The V and J ends lost 0 bases and 2 bases, in that order; junction bases with no gene match: 6. The chain's CDR3 is CSARDTHSGAYNEQFF. The CDR3 region has the DNA TGCAGTGCTAGAGATACCCATAGCGGGGCCTACAATGAGCAGTTCTTC.

This clonotype was detected only once. The chain combines TRBV3-1 with TRBJ2-1, with TRBD2 as a possible D gene (7 bases). This CDR3 region has 18 residues. The V gene's germline CDR1 is LGHDT and CDR2 YNNKEL (reference sequence). V lost 0 bases and J lost 5, with 20 bases in between. CDR3: CASSQDRWEGGWDNEQFF. The CDR3 coding sequence is TGTGCCAGCAGCCAAGATCGTTGGGAGGGGGGTTGGGACAATGAGCAGTTCTTC.

As regards this clonotype: A far larger clone is one nucleotide away, so this likely arose from a read error. The rearrangement links TRBV3-1 to TRBJ2-1; the D is unclear. The V end lost 5 bases, the J end lost 0 bases, and 2 bases lay between the germline ends. Germline CDR1 reads LGHDT; CDR2 reads YNNKEL (reference sequence). This CDR3 has 12 amino acids. CDR3 coding DNA: TGTGCCAGCAGCAACTCCTACAATGAGCAGTTCTTC. Its protein product is CASSNSYNEQFF.

The chain links TRBV12-5 to TRBJ2-3; D is undetermined. V lost 4 bases, J lost 4 bases, and 6 bases lay in between. Germline V gives CDR1 LGHNT, CDR2 FRNRAP. The CDR3 totals 12 residues. The DNA of the CDR3 is TGTGCTAGTGGTTCCCCCTCAGATACGCAGTATTTT. This gives the protein CASGSPSDTQYF.

This clonotype came up many times. This chain connects TRBV2 to TRBJ2-1; 12 bases line up with TRBD2. CDR3 size: 15 residues. J lost 7 bases, V lost 8 bases, and 9 bases had no gene match. The germline V gene encodes CDR1 SNHLY and CDR2 FYNNEI. DNA for the CDR3: TGTGCCAGCCTCGGGGGGCTAGCGGGAGGGAATGAGCAGTTCTTC. Translating it yields CASLGGLAGGNEQFF.

This clonotype was seen a handful of times. The chain recombines TRBV6-1 with TRBJ1-1; D is unresolved. Germline V gene sequence: CDR1 MNHNS, CDR2 SASEGT. The CDR3 has 12 residues. With 8 bases removed from V and 0 bases from J, the gap between germline ends came to 7 bases. Here the CDR3 reads CASVKMNTEAFF. Here the CDR3 DNA reads TGTGCCAGCGTTAAAATGAACACTGAAGCTTTCTTT.

This clonotype was observed once. The gene calls are TRBV10-3 and TRBJ2-3; 7 bases map to TRBD2. The V gene's germline CDR1 is ENHRY and CDR2 SYGVKD. Unmatched junction bases numbered 14, after V lost 8 bases and J lost 6 bases. The CDR3 covers 15 residues. The CDR3 DNA sequence: TGTGCCATCGGCAGAGCGGGGCCAGGCCGCGATACGCAGTATTTT. Translated, it gives CAIGRAGPGRDTQYF.